This TCR beta chain appears in the sequencing data of a study of blood T cell repertoires in COVID-19. Method: immunoSEQ multiplex PCR; TCRdb's copy keeps in-frame clones and lacks some. The sample holds about 350,000 clones, more than 70% seen once. Per germline, CDR1 SGDLS and CDR2 YYNGEE. The CDR3 has 17 residues. The V end lost 7 bases, the J end lost 5 bases, and 25 bases lay between the germline ends. The chain employs TRBV9 and TRBJ1-5; D unresolved. This clonotype was obtained from a woman aged 70 to 79 with COVID-19, enrolled during active disease. Sequencing used peripheral blood. The CDR3 loop is CASGLHAAGPWDQPQHF. In nucleotides, the CDR3 is TGTGCCAGCGGACTCCACGCGGCAGGACCATGGGATCAGCCCCAGCATTTT.